This TCR beta chain comes out of a study of regulatory T cells in long-lasting Graves disease. Time point meaning: newly diagnosed GD, antithyroid drugs for less than 3 months. Generation of the TCR library employed RNA extracted from PBMCs. An endocrinology department in Xi'an, China, supplied the patients. The study, taken as a whole, reports: Favored usage of TRBV28, TRBJ1-2 and TRBJ2-5 was recorded in persistent disease.

At least ten counts were recorded for this clonotype. Its antigen is as yet unknown. CDR1 is MNHEY, CDR2 SVGEGT, per germline. V gave up 5 bases and J gave up 5 bases; unmatched junction bases: 7. This CDR3 is built from 14 residues. Both iRepertoire HTBI primers and Arm-PCR of CDR3 regions were used to build the TCR beta libraries. TCRdb re-derived calls from the multiplex PCR reads in MiXCR, one entry per CDR3 protein. In the table there are about 370,000 distinct CDR3 sequences, about a sixth of which are singletons. This sequence was found in a female donor with Graves disease. The chain has TRBV6-2 or TRBV6-3 and TRBJ2-7; 9 positions agree with TRBD2. Material: peripheral blood mononuclear cells (PBMCs), obtained at new diagnosis, from a patient treated with antithyroid drugs. CDR3: CASSDLAGRNEQYF. CDR3 DNA: TGTGCCAGCAGTGATCTAGCGGGACGGAACGAGCAGTACTTC.